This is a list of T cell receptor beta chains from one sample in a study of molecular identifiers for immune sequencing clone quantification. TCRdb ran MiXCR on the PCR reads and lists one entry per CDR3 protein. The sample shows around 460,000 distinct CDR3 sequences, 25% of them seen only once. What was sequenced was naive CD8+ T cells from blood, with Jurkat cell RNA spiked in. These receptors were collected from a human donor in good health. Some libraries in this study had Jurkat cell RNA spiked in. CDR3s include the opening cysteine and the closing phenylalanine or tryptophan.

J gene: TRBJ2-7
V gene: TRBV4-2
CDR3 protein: CASSHTRAAYEQYF

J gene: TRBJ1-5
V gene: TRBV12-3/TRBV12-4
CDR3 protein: CASKLDRGLHQPQHF

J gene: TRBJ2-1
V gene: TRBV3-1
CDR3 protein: CASSLGGGILVASPFF

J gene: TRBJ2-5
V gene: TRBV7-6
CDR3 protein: CASTYQQGAGEAQYF

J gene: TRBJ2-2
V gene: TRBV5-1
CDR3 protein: CASSWGPNTGELFF

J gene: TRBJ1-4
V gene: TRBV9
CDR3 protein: CAGSVTGQGSLEKLFF

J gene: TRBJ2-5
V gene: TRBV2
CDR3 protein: CASDGAGTGTQYF

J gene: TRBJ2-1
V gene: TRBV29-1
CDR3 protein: CSFGRWHEQFF

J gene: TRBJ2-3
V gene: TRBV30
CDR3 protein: CAWSVKRGARTDTQYF

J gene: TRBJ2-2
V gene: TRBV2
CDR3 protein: CASSEGRLTTRTGELFF

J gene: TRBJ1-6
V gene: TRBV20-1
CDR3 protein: CSARDRGQNNSPLHF

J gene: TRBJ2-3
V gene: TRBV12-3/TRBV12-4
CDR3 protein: CASSLNPPTSGDGDTQYF

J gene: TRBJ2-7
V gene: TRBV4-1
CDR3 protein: CASSPPEGRGYEQYF

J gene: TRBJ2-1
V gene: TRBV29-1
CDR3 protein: CSVEEGGEQFF

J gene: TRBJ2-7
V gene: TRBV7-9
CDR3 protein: CASSPRSGAPYEQYF

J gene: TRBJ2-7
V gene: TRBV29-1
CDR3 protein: CSVVGTGGCEQYF

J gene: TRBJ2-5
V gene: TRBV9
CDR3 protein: CASSPGELAYQETQYF

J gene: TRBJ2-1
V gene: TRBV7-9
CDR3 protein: CASSSTIYNEQFF

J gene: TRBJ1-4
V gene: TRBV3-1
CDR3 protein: CASSQAGKDEKLFF

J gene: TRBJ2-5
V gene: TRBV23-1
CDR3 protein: CASSQYRLASGGHPLETQYF

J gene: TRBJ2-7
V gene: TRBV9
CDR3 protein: CASSVDRDRGRHEQYF

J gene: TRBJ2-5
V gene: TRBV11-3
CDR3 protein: CASSPAEGRVVETQYF

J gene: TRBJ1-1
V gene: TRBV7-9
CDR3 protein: CASSPPNTEAFF

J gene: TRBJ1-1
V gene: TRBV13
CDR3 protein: CASSSQSGQGFLTEAFF

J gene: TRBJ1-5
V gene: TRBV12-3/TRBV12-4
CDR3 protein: CASSFGYSNQPQHF

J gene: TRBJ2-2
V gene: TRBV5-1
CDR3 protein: CASSFVSVNGELFF

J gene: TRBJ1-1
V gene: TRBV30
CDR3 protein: CASVDRGPEALF

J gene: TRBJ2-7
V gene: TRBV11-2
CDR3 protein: CASSSDRVIYEQYF

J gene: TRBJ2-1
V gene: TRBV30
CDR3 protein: CAWRPGAMDEQFF

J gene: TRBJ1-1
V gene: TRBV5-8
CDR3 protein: CASSLESGTRSGAFF

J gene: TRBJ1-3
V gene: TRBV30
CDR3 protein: CAWSGALSGNTMYF

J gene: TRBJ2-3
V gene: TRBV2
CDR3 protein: CATDTSTDTQYF

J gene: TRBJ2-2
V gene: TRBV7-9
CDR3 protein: CASRSHAGELFF

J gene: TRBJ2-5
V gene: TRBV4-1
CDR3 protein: CASSQDALGETQYF

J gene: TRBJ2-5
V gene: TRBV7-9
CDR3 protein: CASRSTGGETQYF

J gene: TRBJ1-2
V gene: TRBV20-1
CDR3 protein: CSARGQSNYGYTF

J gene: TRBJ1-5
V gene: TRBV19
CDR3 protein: CASSMMGGNQPQHF

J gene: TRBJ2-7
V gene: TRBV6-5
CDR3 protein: CASSYSSRSNPSYEQYF

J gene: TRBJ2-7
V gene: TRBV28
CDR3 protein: CASSPWDNTYEQYF

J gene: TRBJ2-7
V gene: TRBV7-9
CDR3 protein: CASSLALADPGEQYF

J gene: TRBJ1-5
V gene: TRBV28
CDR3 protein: CASSLVGYYDQLQHF

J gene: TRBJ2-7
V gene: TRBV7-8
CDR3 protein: CASSYWPGGDIRLSEQYF

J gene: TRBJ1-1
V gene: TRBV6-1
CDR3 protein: CASIDESEGPRNTEAFF

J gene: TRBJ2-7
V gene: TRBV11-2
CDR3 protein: CASSSAPSDVNEQYF

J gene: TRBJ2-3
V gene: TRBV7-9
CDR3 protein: CASSFLLGSRSGTDTQYF

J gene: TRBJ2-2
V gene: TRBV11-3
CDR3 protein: CASRFGGTGELFF

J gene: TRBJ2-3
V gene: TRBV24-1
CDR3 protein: CATSGSTGDGFADTQYF

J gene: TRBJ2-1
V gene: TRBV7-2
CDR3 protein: CASSLAGAGGDEQFF

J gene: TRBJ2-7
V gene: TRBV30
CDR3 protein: CAWSLAGGEQYF

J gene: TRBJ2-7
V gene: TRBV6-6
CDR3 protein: CATSEGLASYKQYF